Below are 18 T cell receptor beta chains sequenced from a single sample in a study of glioma-infiltrating T cells. Using RNA template, CDR3s of TCR alpha and beta were amplified with iRepertoire arm-PCR. TCRdb reanalysed the multiplex PCR reads using MiXCR and keeps one entry per CDR3 protein. Among more than 110,000 distinct CDR3 sequences, roughly 43% were seen once, and the ten largest hold around 20%. Sequencing used glioma tissue, nonneoplastic brain tissue, or PBMCs (not recorded which). Receptor source: a human donor with low-grade glioma or glioblastoma, undergoing nonglioma brain surgery, or in good health (not recorded which).

V and J are TRBV4-1 and TRBJ1-1; D is uncertain. Looked up from germline, CDR1 is MGHRA and CDR2 is YSYEKL. The V end was cut by 0 bases, the J end by 1 base, with 9 bases between. The CDR3 loop spans 15 amino acids. CDR3 sequence reads: CASSQDKDSNTEAFF. The CDR3 bases are TGCGCCAGCAGCCAAGATAAGGACTCGAACACTGAAGCTTTCTTT.

This clonotype was seen a few times. The chain's CDR3 is CASRVSGANVLTF. The CDR3 nucleotides read TGTGCCAGCAGGGTATCTGGGGCCAACGTCCTGACTTTC. V gene TRBV27 combines with J gene TRBJ2-6; D not resolved. Germline V gene lookup returns CDR1 MNHEY and CDR2 SMNVEV (reference sequence). V lost 6 bases, J lost 1 base, and 4 bases lay in between. The CDR3 spans 13 residues.

This clonotype showed up just a few times. The V call is TRBV6-1, the J call TRBJ1-5; D is undetermined. Per germline, CDR1 MNHNS and CDR2 SASEGT. The V and J ends lost 5 bases and 9 bases respectively, with 17 bases between them. CDR3 length: 14 amino acids. Written as DNA, the CDR3 is TGTGCCAGCAGTTATAGGTCCCCAGGATCGCCCCAGCATTTT. It encodes CASSYRSPGSPQHF.

This clonotype was observed at least ten times. J is TRBJ1-2 and V is TRBV7-2; no clear D gene. Per the germline V gene, CDR1 is SGHTA and CDR2 is FQGNSA. This CDR3 is 12 amino acids long. V was clipped by 3 bases and J by 6 bases, with 8 bases between them. DNA for the CDR3: TGTGCCAGCAGCTTTAAAGGGAATGGCTACACCTTC. The encoded protein is CASSFKGNGYTF.

This clonotype was found a few times. This chain connects TRBV15 to TRBJ2-7; D is possibly TRBD1 or TRBD2 (5 bases each). V was cut by 2 bases and J by 5 bases, with 16 bases left in between. This CDR3 is 15 amino acids long. In germline, CDR1 is LNHNV, CDR2 YYDKDF (reference sequence). CDR3 sequence reads: CATSRSFSRGHEQYF. In DNA form, the CDR3 reads TGTGCCACCAGCAGATCGTTCTCTCGGGGCCACGAGCAGTACTTC.

This clonotype was seen only a few times. V is TRBV19 and J is TRBJ2-5; perhaps TRBD2 as D (5 bases). Germline CDR1 reads LNHDA; CDR2 reads SQIVND (reference sequence). The CDR3 has 13 residues. Trimming left V 4 bases short and J 4 bases short, with 10 bases between. The CDR3 DNA is TGTGCCAGTAGTACCCTCCTAGCAGAGACCCAGTACTTC. This translates into CASSTLLAETQYF.

This clonotype was counted a few times. The chain is built from TRBV6-1 and TRBJ2-2; a weak D match, TRBD1 (6 bases). The CDR3 length is 14 residues. The V end lost 7 bases, the J end lost 5 bases, and 14 bases lay between the germline ends. Looked up from germline, CDR1 is MNHNS and CDR2 is SASEGT. Here the CDR3 DNA reads TGTGCCAGCATCTCAGGACAGAGGACCGGGGAGCTGTTTTTT. Protein product: CASISGQRTGELFF.

The chain joins TRBV27 to TRBJ2-7; TRBD1 is a possible D gene (6 bases). Deletions cut 5 bases from V and 4 bases from J, with 12 bases between. Germline CDR1 and CDR2: MNHEY and SMNVEV (reference sequence). CDR3 length: 13 residues. CDR3 coding DNA: TGTGCCAGCAGTAACCTACAGGGATACGAGCAGTACTTC. This encodes CASSNLQGYEQYF.

This sequence joins TRBV4-1 and TRBJ2-3, with 7 bases fitting TRBD2. The CDR3 runs 14 residues. Germline assignment: CDR1 MGHRA and CDR2 YSYEKL. The ends lost 1 base at V and 4 bases at J; junction bases unmatched: 2. The CDR3 DNA is TGCGCCAGCAGCCAAGGGGGGGGGGCAGATACGCAGTATTTT. Residues: CASSQGGGADTQYF.

This clonotype was recorded many times. The rearrangement uses TRBV28 and TRBJ1-1; possibly TRBD1 for D (5 bases). Germline CDR1 MDHEN, CDR2 SYDVKM. This CDR3 is 17 amino acids long. The V end was cut by 6 bases, the J end by 5 bases, with 25 bases between. The CDR3 sequence: CASRPNSWGESFTEAFF. In nucleotides, the CDR3 is TGTGCCAGCAGACCCAATTCCTGGGGGGAAAGTTTTACTGAAGCTTTCTTT.

This clonotype has only a few counts. V usage is TRBV4-2 and J usage is TRBJ2-5; 9 nucleotides agree with TRBD1. V lost 5 bases and J lost 5; bases outside the gene matches: 12. This CDR3 is built from 16 residues. CDR1 and CDR2 from the germline V gene are LGHNA and YNFKEQ. CDR3 protein: CASSAPITGGWETQYF. As DNA, the CDR3 is TGTGCCAGCAGCGCCCCAATTACAGGGGGCTGGGAGACCCAGTACTTC.

The chain employs TRBV5-1 and TRBJ1-5, with a tentative D call TRBD1 (6 bases). CDR1 and CDR2 (germline): SGHRS, YFSETQ. The CDR3 loop spans 14 amino acids. Trimming shortened V by 4 bases and J by 2 bases, and 10 bases separated the two germline ends. In DNA, the CDR3 is TGCGCCAGCAGCGGGGGGCCCGGCAATCAGCCCCAGCATTTT. This sequence encodes CASSGGPGNQPQHF.

V is TRBV6-1 and J is TRBJ1-1; D is undetermined. V was clipped by 1 base and J by 3 bases, with 6 bases between them. The CDR3 extends over 13 amino acids. Germline V CDR1 and CDR2: MNHNS, SASEGT. CDR3 sequence (DNA): TGTGCCAGCAGTGAAGACGGTTACACTGAAGCTTTCTTT. Translation gives CASSEDGYTEAFF.

This sequence joins TRBV12-3 or TRBV12-4 and TRBJ2-7, with D perhaps TRBD2 (5 bases). Trimming removed 4 bases at V and 3 bases at J, with 13 bases between. The CDR3 totals 14 residues. In DNA, the CDR3 is TGTGCCAGCAGTTATTTCGGGGATTTCTACGAGCAGTACTTC. Translation: CASSYFGDFYEQYF.

V gene TRBV6-2 or TRBV6-3 combines with J gene TRBJ2-1; no clear D. CDR1 is MNHEY, CDR2 SVGEGT, per germline. Between the trimmed V and J ends, which lost 2 bases and 8 bases, there was a span of 4 bases. The CDR3 is 11 amino acids. CDR3: CASSYQDEQFF. Here the CDR3 DNA reads TGTGCCAGCAGTTACCAGGATGAGCAGTTCTTC.

This clonotype was counted only a few times. The V and J genes are TRBV28 and TRBJ2-5; D might be TRBD1 (7 bases). Trimming cost V 6 bases and J 5 bases, with 13 bases left between them. The V gene's germline CDR1 is MDHEN and CDR2 SYDVKM. The CDR3 covers 13 residues. CDR3 bases: TGTGCCAGCAGCTACGGAGGGGGCGAGACCCAGTACTTC. Its translation: CASSYGGGETQYF.

This clonotype was detected only a few times. Written as DNA, the CDR3 is TGCAGTGCGGACATAGGGAACGAGCAGTACTTC. Its protein product is CSADIGNEQYF. The V call is TRBV20-1, the J call TRBJ2-7; D might be TRBD1 (5 bases). The germline CDR1 and CDR2 sequences are DFQATT and SNEGSKA (reference sequence). The length of the CDR3 is 11 residues. V lost 6 bases to trimming and J lost 5 bases, with 11 bases between them.

The chain has TRBV7-2 and TRBJ2-7; the match to TRBD2 covers 9 bases. Germline CDR1 reads SGHTA; CDR2 reads FQGNSA. J lost 5 bases, V lost 1 base, and 6 bases had no gene match. The length of the CDR3 is 15 residues. The DNA of the CDR3 is TGTGCCAGCAGCTTAGAAGCGGGAGGAGGCCACGAGCAGTACTTC. It translates to CASSLEAGGGHEQYF.